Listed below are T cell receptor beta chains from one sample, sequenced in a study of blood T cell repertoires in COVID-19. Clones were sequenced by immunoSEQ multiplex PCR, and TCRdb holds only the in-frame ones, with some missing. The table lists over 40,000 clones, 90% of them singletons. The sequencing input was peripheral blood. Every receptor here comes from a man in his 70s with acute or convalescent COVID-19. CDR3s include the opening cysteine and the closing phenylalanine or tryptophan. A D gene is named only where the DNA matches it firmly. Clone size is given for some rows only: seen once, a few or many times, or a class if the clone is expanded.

cdr3_nt: TGTGCCTGGTCTTCGTGGACTGCCGCTGGGTCGCAGTATTTT; cdr3_aa: CAWSSWTAAGSQYF; clone_size: NA; v_call: TRBV30; j_call: TRBJ2-3; d_call: NA
cdr3_nt: TGTGCCAGCTCCCGCGGACAGGGCGGTACTGAAGCTTTCTTT; cdr3_aa: CASSRGQGGTEAFF; clone_size: NA; v_call: TRBV18; j_call: TRBJ1-1; d_call: TRBD1
cdr3_nt: TGTGCCAGCAGACCGACGGGACAGGGAAGGACTGAAGCTTTCTTT; cdr3_aa: CASRPTGQGRTEAFF; clone_size: NA; v_call: TRBV7-9; j_call: TRBJ1-1; d_call: TRBD1
cdr3_nt: TGTGCCTGGAGGGCGGGATCTGGGGCCAACGTCCTGACTTTC; cdr3_aa: CAWRAGSGANVLTF; clone_size: NA; v_call: TRBV30; j_call: TRBJ2-6; d_call: NA
cdr3_nt: TGTGCCAGCAGGAGTGGGGGACAAGCTAACTATGGCTACACCTTC; cdr3_aa: CASRSGGQANYGYTF; clone_size: NA; v_call: TRBV19; j_call: TRBJ1-2; d_call: NA
cdr3_nt: TGTGCCAGCAGTACGAGCAGGGGGGCTCAATACGAGCAGTACTTC; cdr3_aa: CASSTSRGAQYEQYF; clone_size: NA; v_call: TRBV2; j_call: TRBJ2-7; d_call: NA
cdr3_nt: TGTGCCAGCAGTTACAGGGGACGTAGCTCCTACGAGCAGTACTTC; cdr3_aa: CASSYRGRSSYEQYF; clone_size: few; v_call: TRBV2; j_call: TRBJ2-7; d_call: TRBD1
cdr3_nt: TGTGCCAGCAGCCGGCTTGACAGTTCACCCCTCCACTTT; cdr3_aa: CASSRLDSSPLHF; clone_size: NA; v_call: TRBV9; j_call: TRBJ1-6; d_call: NA
cdr3_nt: TGTGCCAGCAGCTTAGGGTACGGACAGGCTAGGGACTATGGCTACACCTTC; cdr3_aa: CASSLGYGQARDYGYTF; clone_size: NA; v_call: TRBV28; j_call: TRBJ1-2; d_call: TRBD1
cdr3_nt: TGTGCCAGTACGGGCACTAGCACCGGGGAGCTGTTTTTT; cdr3_aa: CASTGTSTGELFF; clone_size: NA; v_call: TRBV19; j_call: TRBJ2-2; d_call: NA
cdr3_nt: TGCGCCAGCAGTCAAGAGACATCCTCCTACGAGCAGTACTTC; cdr3_aa: CASSQETSSYEQYF; clone_size: NA; v_call: TRBV23-1; j_call: TRBJ2-7; d_call: NA
cdr3_nt: TGTGCCAGTAGTGGAAGGGGGTACAATGAGCAGTTCTTC; cdr3_aa: CASSGRGYNEQFF; clone_size: once; v_call: TRBV19; j_call: TRBJ2-1; d_call: NA
cdr3_nt: TGTGCCAGCAGTGCAGGTCGACAGGTGTACGAGCAGTACTTC; cdr3_aa: CASSAGRQVYEQYF; clone_size: few; v_call: TRBV2; j_call: TRBJ2-7; d_call: NA
cdr3_nt: TGTGCCAGCAGCCCGGGGGGGGGCGGCAATCAGCCCCAGCATTTT; cdr3_aa: CASSPGGGGNQPQHF; clone_size: NA; v_call: TRBV27; j_call: TRBJ1-5; d_call: NA
cdr3_nt: TGTGCCAGCAGTCGGACTAGCGGGGTGTACATTCAGTACTTC; cdr3_aa: CASSRTSGVYIQYF; clone_size: NA; v_call: TRBV28; j_call: TRBJ2-4; d_call: TRBD2
cdr3_nt: TGTGCCAGCAGCTTCCGGGACAGGGGGCGAGATGAGCAGTTCTTC; cdr3_aa: CASSFRDRGRDEQFF; clone_size: NA; v_call: TRBV7-2; j_call: TRBJ2-1; d_call: TRBD1
cdr3_nt: TGTGCCAGCGCGTCACAGGGAATAAATGAAAAACTGTTTTTT; cdr3_aa: CASASQGINEKLFF; clone_size: NA; v_call: TRBV19; j_call: TRBJ1-4; d_call: NA
cdr3_nt: TGTGCCAGCAACTTACAGGGTCTTTATGGCTACACCTTC; cdr3_aa: CASNLQGLYGYTF; clone_size: NA; v_call: TRBV12-3/TRBV12-4; j_call: TRBJ1-2; d_call: NA
cdr3_nt: TGTGCCAGCAGCCAAAAGAGGGGGATTGGACAGGGAAACTACAATGAGCAGTTCTTC; cdr3_aa: CASSQKRGIGQGNYNEQFF; clone_size: NA; v_call: TRBV14; j_call: TRBJ2-1; d_call: TRBD1
cdr3_nt: TGTGCCAGCAGTCCGGCCTACGAGCAGTACTTC; cdr3_aa: CASSPAYEQYF; clone_size: NA; v_call: TRBV25-1; j_call: TRBJ2-7; d_call: NA
cdr3_nt: TGTGCCAGCAGCTTAGGGAGGGGAAACACCATATATTTT; cdr3_aa: CASSLGRGNTIYF; clone_size: NA; v_call: TRBV7-3; j_call: TRBJ1-3; d_call: NA
cdr3_nt: TGTGCCAGCAGCGGATATACAGCGACCCAGTACTTC; cdr3_aa: CASSGYTATQYF; clone_size: NA; v_call: TRBV9; j_call: TRBJ2-5; d_call: NA
cdr3_nt: TGTGCCAGCAGCCAAGATTCTATTGGACTAGTATCCTACAATGAGCAGTTCTTC; cdr3_aa: CASSQDSIGLVSYNEQFF; clone_size: NA; v_call: TRBV3-1/TRBV3-2; j_call: TRBJ2-1; d_call: TRBD2
cdr3_nt: TGTGCCAGTAGTAACAGCCTAAGACCAAGTAATCAGCCCCAGCATTTT; cdr3_aa: CASSNSLRPSNQPQHF; clone_size: NA; v_call: TRBV19; j_call: TRBJ1-5; d_call: NA
cdr3_nt: TGTGCCAGCAGCCGGGGACAGCCTGTGGCTTACGAGCAGTACTTC; cdr3_aa: CASSRGQPVAYEQYF; clone_size: NA; v_call: TRBV3-1/TRBV3-2; j_call: TRBJ2-7; d_call: TRBD1
cdr3_nt: TGTGCCAGCAGCTTGGCCCGGACTAGAAAAGAGACCCAGTACTTC; cdr3_aa: CASSLARTRKETQYF; clone_size: NA; v_call: TRBV5-8; j_call: TRBJ2-5; d_call: TRBD2
cdr3_nt: TGTGCCAGCAGTTACGTGGGCAGGGTAAACACCGGGGAGCTGTTTTTT; cdr3_aa: CASSYVGRVNTGELFF; clone_size: few; v_call: TRBV6-5; j_call: TRBJ2-2; d_call: NA
cdr3_nt: TGTGCCAGCAGCAAAGCTAAGAGGCTTTCCTTCTACGAGCAGTACTTC; cdr3_aa: CASSKAKRLSFYEQYF; clone_size: NA; v_call: TRBV21-1; j_call: TRBJ2-7; d_call: NA
cdr3_nt: TGTGCCAGCACCCGACAGGGTAACTATGGCTACACCTTC; cdr3_aa: CASTRQGNYGYTF; clone_size: NA; v_call: TRBV3-1/TRBV3-2; j_call: TRBJ1-2; d_call: TRBD1
cdr3_nt: TGTGCCTGGAGTTACGACAGGCTAAACACTGAAGCTTTCTTT; cdr3_aa: CAWSYDRLNTEAFF; clone_size: NA; v_call: TRBV30; j_call: TRBJ1-1; d_call: NA
cdr3_nt: TGCAGTGCTAGTAACCGGGTATCTAGCACAGATACGCAGTATTTT; cdr3_aa: CSASNRVSSTDTQYF; clone_size: NA; v_call: TRBV20-1; j_call: TRBJ2-3; d_call: NA
cdr3_nt: TGTGCCAGCAGCTTGGATTCTGCACCCCTCCACTTT; cdr3_aa: CASSLDSAPLHF; clone_size: NA; v_call: TRBV5-4; j_call: TRBJ1-6; d_call: NA
cdr3_nt: TGTGCCAGCAGCTTGGAGACAGGGGCAGGATCCTATAATTCACCCCTCCACTTT; cdr3_aa: CASSLETGAGSYNSPLHF; clone_size: once; v_call: TRBV5-5; j_call: TRBJ1-6; d_call: TRBD1
cdr3_nt: TGTGCCAGCAGTTACTCGCAGGGGGCCTACGAGCAGTACTTC; cdr3_aa: CASSYSQGAYEQYF; clone_size: NA; v_call: TRBV6-5; j_call: TRBJ2-7; d_call: TRBD1
cdr3_nt: TGTGCCAGCAGCTTAGCTCAGGGGGCGCGCGGCTACACCTTC; cdr3_aa: CASSLAQGARGYTF; clone_size: NA; v_call: TRBV7-2; j_call: TRBJ1-2; d_call: TRBD1
cdr3_nt: TGCGCCAGCAGCTTGTTGACAGGTTCGGTAAATTCACCCCTCCACTTT; cdr3_aa: CASSLLTGSVNSPLHF; clone_size: NA; v_call: TRBV5-1; j_call: TRBJ1-6; d_call: NA
cdr3_nt: TGTGCCAGCAACTATCCGGGACAGGGAACTGAAGCTTTCTTT; cdr3_aa: CASNYPGQGTEAFF; clone_size: few; v_call: TRBV7-9; j_call: TRBJ1-1; d_call: TRBD1
cdr3_nt: TGTGCCAGCTCACCAAGGGGGATCGCGAGTAATGAAAAACTGTTTTTT; cdr3_aa: CASSPRGIASNEKLFF; clone_size: NA; v_call: TRBV18; j_call: TRBJ1-4; d_call: NA
cdr3_nt: TGTGCCAGCAGTTACCCCCCACAGGGTTTTACCCAAGAGACCCAGTACTTC; cdr3_aa: CASSYPPQGFTQETQYF; clone_size: NA; v_call: TRBV6-7; j_call: TRBJ2-5; d_call: NA
cdr3_nt: TGTGCCAGCAGTTACTCGGAGGGGTCTTCACCCCTCCACTTT; cdr3_aa: CASSYSEGSSPLHF; clone_size: NA; v_call: TRBV6-2/TRBV6-3; j_call: TRBJ1-6; d_call: NA
cdr3_nt: TGTGCCAGCAGCCAAGGGCAGGGATCGTGGGGCACAGATACGCAGTATTTT; cdr3_aa: CASSQGQGSWGTDTQYF; clone_size: NA; v_call: TRBV3-1/TRBV3-2; j_call: TRBJ2-3; d_call: NA
cdr3_nt: TGTGCCAGCAGGGACAGGGATAACTATGGCTACACCTTC; cdr3_aa: CASRDRDNYGYTF; clone_size: NA; v_call: TRBV6-5; j_call: TRBJ1-2; d_call: TRBD1
cdr3_nt: TGTGCCAGCAGCTTAGGCAGGAACTATGGCTACACCTTC; cdr3_aa: CASSLGRNYGYTF; clone_size: once; v_call: TRBV13; j_call: TRBJ1-2; d_call: NA
cdr3_nt: TGTGCCAGCACGCCGTGGGAGAGGAGTGAGCAGTTCTTC; cdr3_aa: CASTPWERSEQFF; clone_size: NA; v_call: TRBV12-3/TRBV12-4; j_call: TRBJ2-1; d_call: NA
cdr3_nt: TGTGCCGCGCGTGTTGGCACTGAAGCTTTCTTT; cdr3_aa: CAARVGTEAFF; clone_size: NA; v_call: TRBV6-5; j_call: TRBJ1-1; d_call: NA
cdr3_nt: TGCGCCAGCAGCCAAGAGGCAGGACAGGGGGATAATGAGCAGTTCTTC; cdr3_aa: CASSQEAGQGDNEQFF; clone_size: medium-sized; v_call: TRBV4-3; j_call: TRBJ2-1; d_call: TRBD1
cdr3_nt: TGTGCCAGCAGCTTAGTAGGTACAGACAGCAATCAGCCCCAGCATTTT; cdr3_aa: CASSLVGTDSNQPQHF; clone_size: NA; v_call: TRBV7-2; j_call: TRBJ1-5; d_call: NA
cdr3_nt: TGTGCCAGCAGTTTTAGCAGGGGTTTCTCACCCCTCCACTTT; cdr3_aa: CASSFSRGFSPLHF; clone_size: NA; v_call: TRBV28; j_call: TRBJ1-6; d_call: NA
cdr3_nt: TGTGCCAGCAGTTTACGGGGGAATTACTATGGCTACACCTTC; cdr3_aa: CASSLRGNYYGYTF; clone_size: NA; v_call: TRBV28; j_call: TRBJ1-2; d_call: NA
cdr3_nt: TGTGCCACCGCGCGTATGCCGGACATCGGAAACACCATATATTTT; cdr3_aa: CATARMPDIGNTIYF; clone_size: NA; v_call: TRBV2; j_call: TRBJ1-3; d_call: NA